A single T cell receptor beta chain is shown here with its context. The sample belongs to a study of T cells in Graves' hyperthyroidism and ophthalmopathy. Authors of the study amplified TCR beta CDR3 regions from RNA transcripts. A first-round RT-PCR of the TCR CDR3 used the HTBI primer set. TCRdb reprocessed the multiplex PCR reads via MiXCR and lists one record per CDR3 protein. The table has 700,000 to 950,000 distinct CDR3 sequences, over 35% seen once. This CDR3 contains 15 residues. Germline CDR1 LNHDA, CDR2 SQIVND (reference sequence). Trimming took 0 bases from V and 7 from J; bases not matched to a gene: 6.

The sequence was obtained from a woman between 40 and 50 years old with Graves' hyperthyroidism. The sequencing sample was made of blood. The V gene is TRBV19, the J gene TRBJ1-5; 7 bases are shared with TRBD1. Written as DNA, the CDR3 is TGTGCCAGTAGTATAGAAGGGGGCCGGCGACAGCCCCAGCATTTT. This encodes CASSIEGGRRQPQHF.